The 9 T cell receptor beta chains presented below share a single source sample, sequenced in a study of blood T cells in healthy people across ages. The second PCR ran about 6 to 12 cycles with a sample-barcoded 5' primer and J-beta primers. TCRdb used MiXCR to reprocess the 5' RACE reads, holding one entry per CDR3 protein. The sample has 700,000 to 800,000 distinct CDR3 sequences; roughly 43% are singletons. The sequenced sample consisted of blood. Source of these receptors: a woman between 55 and 75 years old in good health.

This clonotype was seen only a few times. The V call is TRBV5-6, the J call TRBJ2-1; 9 bases agree with TRBD1. The germline CDR1 and CDR2 sequences are SGHDT and YYEEEE. The CDR3 consists of 19 residues. The J segment lost 5 bases and the V segment lost 1 base, leaving 16 bases of the junction unmatched. The CDR3 protein is CASSLPQSRDRERHNEQFF. Here the CDR3 DNA reads TGTGCCAGCAGCTTGCCACAATCTAGGGACAGGGAAAGGCACAATGAGCAGTTCTTC.

The V call is TRBV5-1, the J call TRBJ2-7; TRBD2 aligns across 8 bases. Trimming removed 0 bases from V and 7 bases from J; junction bases left unmatched: 12. This CDR3 has 16 residues. The germline gives CDR1 SGHRS, CDR2 YFSETQ. CDR3 DNA sequence: TGCGCCAGCAGCTTGGGACCACTAGCGGAGGTTTTGGAGCAGTACTTC. The encoded protein is CASSLGPLAEVLEQYF.

About this clonotype itself: At one boundary the junction diverges from the germline segment, which might be a read error. The chain has TRBV12-3 or TRBV12-4 and TRBJ1-6; 11 nucleotides match TRBD1. CDR3 length: 15 residues. The CDR3 loop reads CASSPGTGGNSLLHF. CDR3 sequence (DNA): TGTGCCAGCAGTCCAGGGACAGGGGGTAATTCACTCCTCCACTTT.

V usage is TRBV28 and J usage is TRBJ1-6, with unresolved D. In germline, CDR1 is MDHEN, CDR2 SYDVKM. The CDR3 covers 12 residues. V lost 7 bases and J lost 10, with 11 bases in between. The CDR3 nucleotides are TGTGCCAGCACGGGCGTAAAGTCACCCCTCCACTTT. Its translation is CASTGVKSPLHF. The full variable domain, rest sourced from reference TRBV28 and TRBJ1-6, is DVKVTQSSRYLVKRTGEKVFLECVQDMDHENMFWYRQDPGLGLRLIYFSYDVKMKEKGDIPEGYSVSREKKERFSLILESASTNQTSMYLCASTGVKSPLHFGNGTRLTVT.

In this sample, this clonotype turned up many times. The J gene is TRBJ2-7, the V gene TRBV20-1; D is unresolved. The V end was cut by 6 bases, the J end by 9 bases, with 18 bases between. Germline V CDR1 and CDR2: DFQATT, SNEGSKA (reference sequence). The CDR3 is 12 amino acids. The CDR3 bases are TGCAGTGCCAGGACGGGCTCAGATGGGCAGTACTTC. As protein: CSARTGSDGQYF.

As to this clonotype: A much larger clone differs from this one at a single base, so this may be a read error. The CDR3 region is CSARLQLSYEQYF. The CDR3 DNA reads TGCAGTGCTAGACTCCAACTTTCCTACGAGCAGTACTTC. The chain couples TRBV20-1 to TRBJ2-7; D remains ambiguous. Germline CDR1 reads DFQATT; CDR2 reads SNEGSKA (reference sequence). CDR3 length equals 13 residues. V was pared by 2 bases and J by 1 base, with 9 bases between.

The V call is TRBV28, the J call TRBJ2-7; D gene uncertain. Trimming left V 3 bases short and J 2 bases short, with 8 bases between. Germline assignment: CDR1 MDHEN and CDR2 SYDVKM. This CDR3 spans 13 amino acids. The CDR3 region is CASSFVTAYEQYF. The CDR3 nucleotides read TGTGCCAGCAGTTTTGTCACCGCCTACGAGCAGTACTTC.

The sample holds many counts of this clonotype. The chain carries TRBV4-2 and TRBJ2-1, with 8 bases fitting TRBD1. The trim removed 0 bases at V and 3 bases at J, leaving 1 base unmatched. Per germline, CDR1 LGHNA and CDR2 YNFKEQ. The CDR3 is 15 amino acids. CDR3 sequence (DNA): TGTGCCAGCAGCCAAGAAGGACAGGGCTACAATGAGCAGTTCTTC. Translating gives CASSQEGQGYNEQFF.

The CDR3 sequence: CASSQATSGRRTDTQYF. The CDR3 DNA sequence: TGTGCCAGCAGCCAAGCGACTAGCGGGAGGCGGACAGATACGCAGTATTTT. The V and J genes are TRBV4-2 and TRBJ2-3; 13 bases line up with TRBD2. The germline V gene has CDR1 LGHNA and CDR2 YNFKEQ. Trimming cost V 1 base and J 3 bases; bases outside gene matches: 4. The CDR3 runs to 17 residues.